A selection of T cell receptor beta chains follows, all from one sample in a study of blood T cell repertoires in COVID-19. Here immunoSEQ multiplex PCR was the method, and the copy in TCRdb shows in-frame clones only, minus some. Of 300,000 to 350,000 clones in the sample, roughly 90% were seen once. Sequencing input: PBMCs or T cells enriched from blood (not recorded which). These receptors originate from a woman in her twenties or thirties who had been exposed to COVID-19. Each CDR3 is given with its conserved first and last residue. A D gene is named only where the DNA matches it firmly. Clone size is shown for a subset of rows, as once, few, many or a class of expanded clone.

abundance	d_gene	v_gene	j_gene	CDR3nt	CDR3aa
.	TRBD1	TRBV18	TRBJ1-1	TGTGCCAGCTCACCGTCCGGACAGGGATTGACTGAAGCTTTCTTT	CASSPSGQGLTEAFF
.	.	TRBV11-2	TRBJ2-3	TGTGCCAGCAGCTTACCCTCGGGAGACACAGATACGCAGTATTTT	CASSLPSGDTDTQYF
.	.	TRBV5-4	TRBJ1-4	TGTGCCAGCAGCACGGGAGTTAATGAAAAACTGTTTTTT	CASSTGVNEKLFF
few	.	TRBV19	TRBJ1-2	TGTGCCAGTAAGACCCCAGGTTCCTTAGGTGGCTACACCTTC	CASKTPGSLGGYTF
.	TRBD1	TRBV2	TRBJ1-5	TGTGCCAGCAGGGGGACAGGGAGCAATCAGCCCCAGCATTTT	CASRGTGSNQPQHF
once	.	TRBV7-9	TRBJ1-2	TGTGCCAGCAGCCCCGGACAGTTCTATGGCTACACCTTC	CASSPGQFYGYTF
.	TRBD1	TRBV7-2	TRBJ1-1	TGTGCCAGCAGCTCCAGACAGGGCAGCACTGAAGCTTTCTTT	CASSSRQGSTEAFF
.	.	TRBV5-4	TRBJ2-2	TGTGCCAGCAGCCGTTTTGGCCAAAAGAACACCGGGGAGCTGTTTTTT	CASSRFGQKNTGELFF
once	.	TRBV4-1	TRBJ1-6	TGCGCCAGCAGCCAAGTGTGGCCTCAGGGAAATTCACCCCTCCACTTT	CASSQVWPQGNSPLHF
once	.	TRBV7-9	TRBJ2-3	TGTGCCAGCAGCCCGATTCGAGGGAATACGCAGTATTTT	CASSPIRGNTQYF
.	.	TRBV6-4	TRBJ1-1	TGTGCCAGCACCGAACAGGAGATTGAAGCTTTCTTT	CASTEQEIEAFF
.	.	TRBV7-9	TRBJ1-2	TGTGCCAGCAGCTTAGGCACAGGACTATATGGCTACACCTTC	CASSLGTGLYGYTF
once	TRBD1	TRBV15	TRBJ1-1	TGTGCCACCAGCAGAGCGACAGGGGGGGCCGGAGAAGCTTTCTTT	CATSRATGGAGEAFF
.	.	TRBV5-1	TRBJ2-2	TGCGCCAGCAGCTTTGTCCCTTCGAACACCGGGGAGCTGTTTTTT	CASSFVPSNTGELFF
.	TRBD1	TRBV18	TRBJ2-7	TGTGCCAGCGGTCCGGGACAGTCCTACGAGCAGTACTTC	CASGPGQSYEQYF
.	TRBD2	TRBV19	TRBJ2-7	TGTGCCAGTAGTATTGGCCGGGGGGACTACGAGCAGTACTTC	CASSIGRGDYEQYF
.	.	TRBV11-1	TRBJ1-5	TGTGCCAGCAGCCCTTCCCAGCCCCAGCATTTT	CASSPSQPQHF
.	TRBD2	TRBV6-6	TRBJ2-1	TGTGCCAGCAGTCGAACCGGGACTAGCGGGGGTGGTGAGCAGTTCTTC	CASSRTGTSGGGEQFF
.	TRBD1	TRBV13	TRBJ1-2	TGTGCCAGCAGCTCTACAGGGGGCTTAGGGAACTATGGCTACACCTTC	CASSSTGGLGNYGYTF
.	.	TRBV5-1	TRBJ2-3	TGCGCCAGCAGCTTCTTCGGGGCAGATACGCAGTATTTT	CASSFFGADTQYF
.	.	TRBV5-1	TRBJ2-5	TGCGCCAGCAGCTGGGACACGAAAGAGACCCAGTACTTC	CASSWDTKETQYF
.	.	TRBV10-2	TRBJ1-2	TGCGCCAGCAAAGCAGGGAACGACTATGGCTACACCTTC	CASKAGNDYGYTF
.	TRBD2	TRBV25-1	TRBJ2-5	TGTGCCAGCAGTGAACTCGGGACTAGCGGGGGTAAAGAGACCCAGTACTTC	CASSELGTSGGKETQYF
.	TRBD1	TRBV18	TRBJ1-1	TGTGCCAGCTCACGAGACAGGGCCCTGATGAACACTGAAGCTTTCTTT	CASSRDRALMNTEAFF
.	.	TRBV3-1/TRBV3-2	TRBJ1-2	TGTGCCAGCAGCCGTCCATATTCCGCAGGGGCTAACTATGGCTACACCTTC	CASSRPYSAGANYGYTF
.	.	TRBV7-9	TRBJ2-7	TGTGCCAGCAGCTCCCCCGGGTACACCCTCGAGCAGTACTTC	CASSSPGYTLEQYF
.	TRBD2	TRBV6-4	TRBJ2-3	TGTGCCAGCAGTGCTGCGGGGGGCACAGATACGCAGTATTTT	CASSAAGGTDTQYF
.	.	TRBV10-3	TRBJ1-2	TGTGCCATCAGTGACGGGAACTATGGCTACACCTTC	CAISDGNYGYTF
.	TRBD2	TRBV10-3	TRBJ2-7	TGTGCCATCGCTGGGGGGAGCGGGGGGAACTACGAGCAGTACTTC	CAIAGGSGGNYEQYF
.	.	TRBV7-9	TRBJ2-7	TGTGCCATTGGTTGGGGGGACCACGAGCAGTACTTC	CAIGWGDHEQYF
once	.	TRBV9	TRBJ1-1	TGTGCCAGCAGCGTAGTTTCAGGGGCAGGTACTGAAGCTTTCTTT	CASSVVSGAGTEAFF
.	TRBD1	TRBV9	TRBJ1-1	TGTGCCAGCAGCGGGACAGGGAGCACTGAAGCTTTCTTT	CASSGTGSTEAFF
.	.	TRBV6-5	TRBJ1-4	TGTGCCAGCAGTTCCGTCGAGGGAAAACTGTTTTTT	CASSSVEGKLFF
.	TRBD1	TRBV18	TRBJ1-1	TGTGCCAGCTCACTTTTCACCGGGACAGACAACACTGAAGCTTTCTTT	CASSLFTGTDNTEAFF
.	.	TRBV16	TRBJ1-3	TGTGCCAGCAGCGACTACAAAGGACGGACTAGCTCTGGAAACACCATATATTTT	CASSDYKGRTSSGNTIYF
once	.	TRBV27	TRBJ1-1	TGTGCCAGCAGTTTAGGGGGAGGGACTGAAGCTTTCTTT	CASSLGGGTEAFF
.	.	TRBV5-1	TRBJ1-4	TGCGCCAGCAGCATGCAGGGGTTTCGGGAAAAACTGTTTTTT	CASSMQGFREKLFF
.	TRBD2	TRBV6-5	TRBJ2-5	TGTGCCAGCAGTTACGGACTAGCGAAGGAGACCCAGTACTTC	CASSYGLAKETQYF
.	.	TRBV7-9	TRBJ2-4	TGTGCCAGCAGTCCTACTCGACAGAACATTCAGTACTTC	CASSPTRQNIQYF
.	.	TRBV5-1	TRBJ2-2	TGCGCCAGCAGGCCCACCGGGAACACCGGGGAGCTGTTTTTT	CASRPTGNTGELFF
.	.	TRBV2	TRBJ1-2	TGTGCCAGCTTATTGCCGGGTAGGAACTATGGCTACACCTTC	CASLLPGRNYGYTF
.	.	TRBV7-9	TRBJ1-1	TGTGCCAGCAGCTGGAGACAGGCAATGAACACTGAAGCTTTCTTT	CASSWRQAMNTEAFF
.	.	TRBV19	TRBJ2-2	TGTGCCAGTAGTACCTCCCCTGGAGGGGCGACCGGGGAGCTGTTTTTT	CASSTSPGGATGELFF
.	TRBD1	TRBV5-4	TRBJ2-2	TGTGCCAGCAGCTTGGGAGCAGGGGGAACCGGGGAGCTGTTTTTT	CASSLGAGGTGELFF
.	TRBD1	TRBV2	TRBJ2-1	TGTGCCAGCAGTGAAGGATCGGGACAGTTCTACAATGAGCAGTTCTTC	CASSEGSGQFYNEQFF
.	.	TRBV6-5	TRBJ1-1	TGTGCCAGCAGTTACTCGACAGGACGGAACACTGAAGCTTTCTTT	CASSYSTGRNTEAFF
.	.	TRBV7-2	TRBJ2-6	TGTGCCAGCAGCCGCGCTTCTGGGGCCAACGTCCTGACTTTC	CASSRASGANVLTF
.	TRBD2	TRBV27	TRBJ2-7	TGTGCCAGCAGACAGAAGATGGGCGGGGGGTTCTACGAGCAGTACTTC	CASRQKMGGGFYEQYF
.	TRBD1	TRBV5-1	TRBJ1-1	TGCGCCAGCAGCTTGGACAGGGGCACTGAAGCTTTCTTT	CASSLDRGTEAFF
.	.	TRBV4-3	TRBJ1-4	TGCGCCAGCAGCCAAGTGGGCGATCCCCGGGAAAAACTGTTTTTT	CASSQVGDPREKLFF
.	.	TRBV5-1	TRBJ1-1	TGCGCCAGCAGCTTGGGTGTTTGGAGGTCTGAAGCTTTCTTT	CASSLGVWRSEAFF
once	TRBD1	TRBV7-9	TRBJ1-1	TGTGCCAGCAGCTCCCGGACAGGGCCTGAAGCTTTCTTT	CASSSRTGPEAFF
.	.	TRBV7-8	TRBJ2-3	TGTGCCAGCAGCTCACATAGCACAGATACGCAGTATTTT	CASSSHSTDTQYF
.	TRBD1	TRBV18	TRBJ1-5	TGTGCCAGCTCACCCTCACAGGGGACCTATCAGCCCCAGCATTTT	CASSPSQGTYQPQHF
once	TRBD2	TRBV6-1	TRBJ2-2	TGTGCCAGCAGTGAGGGACTACCGGAGCTGTTTTTT	CASSEGLPELFF
.	.	TRBV2	TRBJ1-1	TGTGCCAGCAGAGATTTTACAGGGAGTTGGATGAACACTGAAGCTTTCTTT	CASRDFTGSWMNTEAFF
.	TRBD1	TRBV5-1	TRBJ1-1	TGCGCCAGCAGAATACAGGGGGCGGGTACTGAAGCTTTCTTT	CASRIQGAGTEAFF
.	.	TRBV7-2	TRBJ2-3	TGTGCCAGCACCCAAAGTGGCTTGGGCACAGATACGCAGTATTTT	CASTQSGLGTDTQYF
.	.	TRBV5-1	TRBJ1-3	TGCGCCAGCTCGGGGATCTCTGGAAACACCATATATTTT	CASSGISGNTIYF
.	.	TRBV6-5	TRBJ1-2	TGTGCCAGCTGGGGGGATCGAGGTGGCTACACCTTC	CASWGDRGGYTF